The rows below give T cell receptor beta chains drawn from one sample of a study of blood T cells in healthy people across ages. TCRdb called the 5' RACE reads again in MiXCR, with one record for every CDR3 protein. The data contain approximately 1.5 million distinct CDR3 sequences, about 32% of them seen just once; the ten biggest clones take up around 11%. Sequenced: blood. The receptors derive from a woman under 40 in good health. Both conserved end residues are part of each CDR3. The order of the fields is D gene, J gene, clone size, V gene, CDR3 DNA, CDR3 protein. The D gene is left open where the match is weak. Expanded clones get a size class; other rows say once, few or many, or leave the size out.

d_call: NA
j_call: TRBJ2-1
clone_size: many
v_call: TRBV7-2
cdr3_nt: TGTGCCAGCAGCCAGACAGGGACTCAACTCGTACTCAATGAGCAGTTCTTC
cdr3_aa: CASSQTGTQLVLNEQFF

d_call: NA
j_call: TRBJ1-2
clone_size: many
v_call: TRBV7-9
cdr3_nt: TGTGCCAGCAGCAACACGCGTTCTACAGGGTCGAGGGGCTACACCTTC
cdr3_aa: CASSNTRSTGSRGYTF

d_call: NA
j_call: TRBJ2-1
clone_size: once
v_call: TRBV4-2
cdr3_nt: TGTGCCAGCAGCCAAGATAGGCTTGCCAATGAGCAGTTCTTC
cdr3_aa: CASSQDRLANEQFF

d_call: NA
j_call: TRBJ2-5
clone_size: NA
v_call: TRBV20-1
cdr3_nt: TGCAGTGCTAGAGGGGGAGACACCCAAGAGACCCAGTACTTC
cdr3_aa: CSARGGDTQETQYF

d_call: NA
j_call: TRBJ2-3
clone_size: NA
v_call: TRBV7-2
cdr3_nt: TGTGCCAGCAGCCTAGGGGGAGGACTAGGGGTTACAGATACGCAGTATTTT
cdr3_aa: CASSLGGGLGVTDTQYF

d_call: NA
j_call: TRBJ1-1
clone_size: few
v_call: TRBV20-1
cdr3_nt: TGCAGTGTGAGACGGGGGATCACTGAAGCTTTCTTT
cdr3_aa: CSVRRGITEAFF

d_call: TRBD2
j_call: TRBJ2-1
clone_size: few
v_call: TRBV6-2/TRBV6-3
cdr3_nt: TGTGCCAGCAGTTATCGGACTAGCGGACTCAATGAGCAGTTCTTC
cdr3_aa: CASSYRTSGLNEQFF

d_call: NA
j_call: TRBJ1-1
clone_size: NA
v_call: TRBV12-3/TRBV12-4
cdr3_nt: TGTGCCAGCCTCTTACTAGAGGACACTGAAGCTTTCTTT
cdr3_aa: CASLLLEDTEAFF

d_call: NA
j_call: TRBJ2-5
clone_size: few
v_call: TRBV27
cdr3_nt: TGTGCCAGCTCCCGAAATGGGGGACCACAAGAGACCCAGTACTTC
cdr3_aa: CASSRNGGPQETQYF

d_call: TRBD1
j_call: TRBJ2-7
clone_size: few
v_call: TRBV10-3
cdr3_nt: TGTGCCATCAGTGAAGGGACAGGGGCTTCGTACGAGCAGTACTTC
cdr3_aa: CAISEGTGASYEQYF

d_call: NA
j_call: TRBJ1-5
clone_size: few
v_call: TRBV20-1
cdr3_nt: TGCAGTGCTAGAGAGAGGGGTGGTCGCAATCAGCCCCAGCATTTT
cdr3_aa: CSARERGGRNQPQHF

d_call: NA
j_call: TRBJ1-5
clone_size: few
v_call: TRBV5-1
cdr3_nt: TGCGCCAGCAGCTTGGGGCGGGGGACTCAGCCCCAGCATTTT
cdr3_aa: CASSLGRGTQPQHF

d_call: TRBD2
j_call: TRBJ2-4
clone_size: NA
v_call: TRBV29-1
cdr3_nt: TGCAGCGTTGAAGACCCAGCGGGAATGGACATTCAGTACTTC
cdr3_aa: CSVEDPAGMDIQYF

d_call: NA
j_call: TRBJ2-1
clone_size: NA
v_call: TRBV11-2
cdr3_nt: TGTGCCAGCAGCTATGACAAGTACAATGAGCAGTTCTTC
cdr3_aa: CASSYDKYNEQFF

d_call: TRBD1
j_call: TRBJ1-2
clone_size: NA
v_call: TRBV28
cdr3_nt: TGTGCCAGCAGTTTGGCTGTGGACAGGGAATTTTACTATGGCTACACCTTC
cdr3_aa: CASSLAVDREFYYGYTF

d_call: NA
j_call: TRBJ2-1
clone_size: NA
v_call: TRBV19
cdr3_nt: TGTGCCAGTAGTAACCCGGGGGCTTCCTACAATGAGCAGTTCTTC
cdr3_aa: CASSNPGASYNEQFF

d_call: NA
j_call: TRBJ2-6
clone_size: NA
v_call: TRBV5-1
cdr3_nt: TGCGCCAGCAGCTTAGCCCCGCGCGGATTCTCTGGGGCCAACGTCCTGACTTTC
cdr3_aa: CASSLAPRGFSGANVLTF

d_call: NA
j_call: TRBJ2-7
clone_size: NA
v_call: TRBV6-1
cdr3_nt: TGTGCCAGCAGTGAATTTAGGTCCCGGACCATTGGGGACTACGAGCAGTACTTC
cdr3_aa: CASSEFRSRTIGDYEQYF

d_call: NA
j_call: TRBJ2-7
clone_size: NA
v_call: TRBV10-1
cdr3_nt: TGCGCCAGCAGTCCAGGGGCCCGAGGGACCTACGAGCAGTACTTC
cdr3_aa: CASSPGARGTYEQYF

d_call: NA
j_call: TRBJ2-5
clone_size: NA
v_call: TRBV12-3/TRBV12-4
cdr3_nt: TGTGGCAGCAGTTCCCGCAGGGGCGAGGAGACCCAGTACTTC
cdr3_aa: CGSSSRRGEETQYF

d_call: NA
j_call: TRBJ2-6
clone_size: few
v_call: TRBV7-7
cdr3_nt: TGTGCCAGCAGCTCCCGGGCCCCGGATCGGGGGGCCAACGTCCTGACTTTC
cdr3_aa: CASSSRAPDRGANVLTF

d_call: NA
j_call: TRBJ2-7
clone_size: few
v_call: TRBV4-1
cdr3_nt: TGCGCCAGCAGCCCACAACCATTGTGGCAGCAAGGAGGCGAGCAGTACTTC
cdr3_aa: CASSPQPLWQQGGEQYF

d_call: TRBD1
j_call: TRBJ1-5
clone_size: NA
v_call: TRBV18
cdr3_nt: TGTGCCAGCTCATCACGGGACAGCAGCGATCAGCCCCAGCATTTT
cdr3_aa: CASSSRDSSDQPQHF

d_call: NA
j_call: TRBJ2-6
clone_size: NA
v_call: TRBV12-3/TRBV12-4
cdr3_nt: TGTGCCAGCAGTTTAATAGGGGATATAGCCAACGTCCTGACTTTC
cdr3_aa: CASSLIGDIANVLTF

d_call: TRBD2
j_call: TRBJ2-3
clone_size: NA
v_call: TRBV9
cdr3_nt: TGTGCCAGCAGCGTAAGTGGAGCGGGGGTCACAGATACGCAGTATTTT
cdr3_aa: CASSVSGAGVTDTQYF

d_call: NA
j_call: TRBJ2-1
clone_size: NA
v_call: TRBV5-1
cdr3_nt: TGCGCCAGCTCTGGGGGGGGCCGGGACGATGAGCAGTTCTTC
cdr3_aa: CASSGGGRDDEQFF

d_call: NA
j_call: TRBJ1-2
clone_size: few
v_call: TRBV29-1
cdr3_nt: TGCAGCGTCTTTCGGGACAAAGCTCGCGGCTACACCTTC
cdr3_aa: CSVFRDKARGYTF

d_call: NA
j_call: TRBJ1-1
clone_size: NA
v_call: TRBV4-1
cdr3_nt: TGCGCCAGCAGCCAAGATTATGGGACAAGAGAAGCTTTCTTT
cdr3_aa: CASSQDYGTREAFF

d_call: TRBD1
j_call: TRBJ1-2
clone_size: many
v_call: TRBV20-1
cdr3_nt: TGCAGTGCGAGACAGGGGGCGGACTATGGCTACACCTTC
cdr3_aa: CSARQGADYGYTF

d_call: TRBD1
j_call: TRBJ2-5
clone_size: few
v_call: TRBV6-5
cdr3_nt: TGTGCCAGCAGTGACAGGGGTAGTATCCAAGAGACCCAGTACTTC
cdr3_aa: CASSDRGSIQETQYF

d_call: NA
j_call: TRBJ2-2
clone_size: NA
v_call: TRBV9
cdr3_nt: TGTGCCAGCAGCGTAGCCACAGCTTTCACCGGGGAGCTGTTTTTT
cdr3_aa: CASSVATAFTGELFF

d_call: TRBD1
j_call: TRBJ1-2
clone_size: few
v_call: TRBV6-2/TRBV6-3
cdr3_nt: TGTGCCAGCAGTTACTATGTACAGGGGGCTGGCTACACCTTC
cdr3_aa: CASSYYVQGAGYTF

d_call: NA
j_call: TRBJ1-2
clone_size: NA
v_call: TRBV2
cdr3_nt: TGTGCCAGCAGCCTAGGGACAACGTCTAACTATGGCTACACCTTC
cdr3_aa: CASSLGTTSNYGYTF

d_call: NA
j_call: TRBJ2-5
clone_size: few
v_call: TRBV5-5
cdr3_nt: TGTGCCAGCAGCTTGGGGGTCTTAAGTGCGGGGGCGGGGGAGACCCAGTACTTC
cdr3_aa: CASSLGVLSAGAGETQYF

d_call: TRBD1
j_call: TRBJ2-5
clone_size: NA
v_call: TRBV7-9
cdr3_nt: TGTGCCAGCAGCTTAAAGCGGACAGGGGGCGAACAAGAGACCCAGTACTTC
cdr3_aa: CASSLKRTGGEQETQYF

d_call: TRBD1
j_call: TRBJ1-4
clone_size: NA
v_call: TRBV5-6
cdr3_nt: TGTGCCAGCAGCCCCCGGACAGGGGCACTTAATGAAAAACTGTTTTTT
cdr3_aa: CASSPRTGALNEKLFF

d_call: NA
j_call: TRBJ2-7
clone_size: NA
v_call: TRBV7-7
cdr3_nt: TGTGCCAGCAGCCACAAGTTTGGGCACGAGCAGTACTTC
cdr3_aa: CASSHKFGHEQYF

d_call: NA
j_call: TRBJ1-4
clone_size: NA
v_call: TRBV27
cdr3_nt: TGTGCCAGCAGTCCCACGACGACTAATGAAAAACTGTTTTTT
cdr3_aa: CASSPTTTNEKLFF

d_call: NA
j_call: TRBJ1-1
clone_size: NA
v_call: TRBV27
cdr3_nt: TGTGCCAGCAGTATCGCGGGCGGTGTGAACACTGAAGCTTTCTTT
cdr3_aa: CASSIAGGVNTEAFF

d_call: TRBD1
j_call: TRBJ1-6
clone_size: few
v_call: TRBV6-1
cdr3_nt: TGTGCCAGCAGGCCCCGGACAGGGGAATCACCCCTCCACTTT
cdr3_aa: CASRPRTGESPLHF

d_call: NA
j_call: TRBJ2-1
clone_size: once
v_call: TRBV27
cdr3_nt: TGTGCCAGCAGTCGAGGGAGCCATGAGCAGTTCTTC
cdr3_aa: CASSRGSHEQFF

d_call: NA
j_call: TRBJ1-2
clone_size: once
v_call: TRBV5-1
cdr3_nt: TGCACCAGCACAAGAGGAGGGGAAGGGAACTATGGCTACACCTTC
cdr3_aa: CTSTRGGEGNYGYTF

d_call: NA
j_call: TRBJ2-3
clone_size: NA
v_call: TRBV6-5
cdr3_nt: TGTGCCAGCAGTTACTCGCTTCTAGATACGCAGTATTTT
cdr3_aa: CASSYSLLDTQYF

d_call: NA
j_call: TRBJ2-1
clone_size: NA
v_call: TRBV12-3/TRBV12-4
cdr3_nt: TGTGCCAGCAGTTTGGGCAGGGTAGTTGAGCAGTTCTTC
cdr3_aa: CASSLGRVVEQFF

d_call: NA
j_call: TRBJ1-2
clone_size: few
v_call: TRBV20-1
cdr3_nt: TGCAGTGCTAGAGATACGGGGGGGCGCGGGTATGGCTACACCTTC
cdr3_aa: CSARDTGGRGYGYTF

d_call: NA
j_call: TRBJ1-1
clone_size: NA
v_call: TRBV30
cdr3_nt: TGTGCCTGGATTGCCCTGAACACTGAAGCTTTCTTT
cdr3_aa: CAWIALNTEAFF

d_call: TRBD2
j_call: TRBJ2-1
clone_size: NA
v_call: TRBV4-1
cdr3_nt: TGCGCCAGCAGCCAAGTTTGGTCGGGGGGAGAGACCTACGAGCAGTTCTTC
cdr3_aa: CASSQVWSGGETYEQFF

d_call: NA
j_call: TRBJ2-6
clone_size: few
v_call: TRBV20-1
cdr3_nt: TGCAGTGCTAGAGGTTTGGTCTCTGGGGCCAACGTCCTGACTTTC
cdr3_aa: CSARGLVSGANVLTF

d_call: TRBD2
j_call: TRBJ2-1
clone_size: NA
v_call: TRBV20-1
cdr3_nt: TGCAGTGCCCGGACTAGCGGGGGGCCCGGGGATTCATACAATGAGCAGTTCTTC
cdr3_aa: CSARTSGGPGDSYNEQFF

d_call: NA
j_call: TRBJ1-1
clone_size: few
v_call: TRBV7-2
cdr3_nt: TGTGCCAGCAGCTCGACTGGGAGGGTCGATCTGGGAGCTTTCTTT
cdr3_aa: CASSSTGRVDLGAFF

d_call: NA
j_call: TRBJ2-3
clone_size: many
v_call: TRBV27
cdr3_nt: TGTGCCAGCAGTTTACTGTACACAGATACGCAGTATTTT
cdr3_aa: CASSLLYTDTQYF

d_call: NA
j_call: TRBJ2-1
clone_size: NA
v_call: TRBV5-6
cdr3_nt: TGTGCCAGCAGCCTCTGGGGCCGGGACTCGGGCAATGAGCAGTTCTTC
cdr3_aa: CASSLWGRDSGNEQFF